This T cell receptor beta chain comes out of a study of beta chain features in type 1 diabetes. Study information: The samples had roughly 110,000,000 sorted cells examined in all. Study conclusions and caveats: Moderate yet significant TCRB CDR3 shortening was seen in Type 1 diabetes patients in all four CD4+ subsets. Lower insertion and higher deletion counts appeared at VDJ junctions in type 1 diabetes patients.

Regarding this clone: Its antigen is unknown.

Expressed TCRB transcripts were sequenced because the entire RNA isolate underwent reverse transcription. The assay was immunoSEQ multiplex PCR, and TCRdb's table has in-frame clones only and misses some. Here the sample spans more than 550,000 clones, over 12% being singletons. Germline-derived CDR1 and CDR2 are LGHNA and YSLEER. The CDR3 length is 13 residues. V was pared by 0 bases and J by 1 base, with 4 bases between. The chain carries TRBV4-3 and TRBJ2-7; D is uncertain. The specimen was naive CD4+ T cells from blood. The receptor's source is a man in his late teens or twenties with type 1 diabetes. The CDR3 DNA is TGCGCCAGCAGCCAAGATAAGTCCTACGAGCAGTACTTC. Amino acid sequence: CASSQDKSYEQYF.